What follows are 14 T cell receptor delta chains derived from one specimen sequenced in a study of gamma-delta chains in newborns, infants, children. TCRdb re-called the reads via CATT. The sample has just under 9,500 delta-chain clones; 22% are singletons. What was sequenced was blood. The receptors derive from a child who was a newborn, infant or young child, either healthy, febrile or measles-vaccinated (not recorded which).

CDR3: CACDSLGDDSWDTRQMFF. CDR3 DNA sequence: TGTGCCTGTGACTCACTGGGGGACGACTCCTGGGACACCCGACAGATGTTTTTC. The J gene is TRDJ3, the V gene TRDV2, with TRDD3 matching over 9 bases. V lost 3 bases to trimming and J lost 0 bases; unmatched junction nucleotides: 5. The germline V gene encodes CDR1 GEAIGNYY and CDR2 EKD. CDR3 length equals 18 residues.

V and J are TRDV2 and TRDJ3, with 9 bases matching TRDD3. Germline V CDR1 and CDR2: GEAIGNYY, EKD. The CDR3 extends over 20 amino acids. Trimming took 1 base from V and 1 from J; bases not matched to a gene: 10. CDR3 residues: CACDTPDGGYPSWDTRQMFF. DNA of the CDR3: TGTGCCTGTGACACACCTGATGGGGGATATCCATCCTGGGACACCCGACAGATGTTTTTC.

This clone came up a few times. The V and J genes are TRDV2 and TRDJ1; 12 bases align to TRDD3. With 4 bases clipped from V and 0 bases from J, the junction kept 11 bases outside the gene matches. The CDR3 contains 18 residues. CDR1 is GEAIGNYY, CDR2 EKD, per germline. CDR3 nucleotide sequence: TGTGCCTGTGATGGGGTACTGGGGGATACTCCACACACCGATAAACTCATCTTT. Translated: CACDGVLGDTPHTDKLIF.

The table lists this clone with a few counts. The chain employs TRDV2 and TRDJ3; 11 nucleotides match TRDD3. J was trimmed by 2 bases and V by 3 bases; bases with no gene match: 20. CDR1 GEAIGNYY and CDR2 EKD come from the germline V gene. This CDR3 has 23 residues. CDR3 nucleotide sequence: TGTGCCTGTGACCGGCCGATACTGGGGGATAATCTCTTAAGGACCTGGGACACCCGACAGATGTTTTTC. Its translation is CACDRPILGDNLLRTWDTRQMFF.

In this sample, this clone turned up a few times. The same CDR3 also results from other DNA sequences found in this sample. J is TRDJ1 and V is TRDV2; 10 nucleotides match TRDD3. V was pared by 7 bases and J by 4 bases, with 14 bases of the junction left unmatched. The germline CDR1 and CDR2 sequences are GEAIGNYY and EKD. The CDR3 length is 16 residues. In DNA, the CDR3 is TGTGCCTGCGACCAGATCGGGGGATACGCAGGCGATAAACTCATCTTT. Translating gives CACDQIGGYAGDKLIF.

By share, this clone counts as medium-sized (0.01 to 0.1%). Other DNA sequences of this sample code for an identical CDR3. This chain links TRDV2 with TRDJ1; 8 bases are shared with TRDD3. After removal of 0 bases from V and 4 bases from J, the junction contained 24 bases not matched to a gene. The CDR3 covers 21 residues. Looked up from germline, CDR1 is GEAIGNYY and CDR2 is EKD. The CDR3 protein is CACDTVGGVGGGLLAGDKLIF. In DNA form, the CDR3 reads TGTGCCTGTGACACCGTCGGGGGAGTCGGTGGGGGATTGTTGGCTGGCGATAAACTCATCTTT.

This clone was counted a few times. The genes are TRDV2 and TRDJ3; D might be TRDD2 (5 bases). This CDR3 comprises 20 residues. Trimming took 1 base from V and 0 from J, leaving 18 bases between them. Germline V gene data show CDR1 as GEAIGNYY and CDR2 as EKD. The CDR3 sequence: CACDTAFAETSSWDTRQMFF. CDR3 sequence (DNA): TGTGCCTGTGACACTGCCTTCGCGGAGACAAGCTCCTGGGACACCCGACAGATGTTTTTC.

Worth noting for this clone: Other nucleotide sequences in the sample specify the same CDR3. The V and J genes are TRDV2 and TRDJ1, with TRDD3 identical over 11 bases. CDR1 and CDR2 (germline): GEAIGNYY, EKD. This CDR3 region has 18 residues. J lost 5 bases, V lost 0 bases, and 13 bases had no gene match. The CDR3 DNA reads as TGTGCCTGTGACACCGTAACAGGTGGGGGATACGCGGGAGATAAACTCATCTTT. Residues: CACDTVTGGGYAGDKLIF.

A word on this clone: The junction shows a germline mismatch at one end, possibly a read error. The chain couples TRDV2 to TRDJ1; 8 bases match TRDD3. The CDR3 is made up of 20 amino acids. Germline values: CDR1 GEAIGNYY, CDR2 EKD. CDR3 sequence (DNA): TGTGCCTGTGACACCCTTGTCTCTTTTACTGGGGGCTCTTACGCCGATACACTCATCTTT. It encodes CACDTLVSFTGGSYADTLIF.

This clone was picked up a small number of times. The chain is built from TRDV2 and TRDJ1, with unresolved D. In germline, CDR1 is GEAIGNYY, CDR2 EKD. This CDR3 is built from 14 residues. Between the trimmed V and J ends, which lost 4 bases and 2 bases, there was a span of 13 bases. The CDR3 bases are TGTGCCTGTGAACAATCCCACATAACCGATAAACTCATCTTT. This gives the protein CACEQSHITDKLIF.

This clone is medium-sized (0.01 to 0.1%) in the sample. The chain links TRDV1 to TRDJ1, with D unresolved. Trimming stripped 7 bases from V and 10 bases from J, with 19 bases between. The CDR3 extends over 13 amino acids. The germline gives CDR1 TSWWSYY, CDR2 QGS. DNA of the CDR3: TGTGCTCTTGAAAGACCCCCAACCAAACCACTCATCTTT. Translated, it gives CALERPPTKPLIF.

This clone qualifies as medium-sized. The rearrangement uses TRDV2 and TRDJ1; maybe TRDD3 (5 bases). V was shortened by 0 bases and J by 0 bases, with 19 bases between the two germline ends. Germline loops: CDR1 GEAIGNYY, CDR2 EKD. CDR3 size: 18 residues. This CDR3 reads CACDTVPQGRLYTDKLIF. Written as DNA, the CDR3 is TGTGCCTGTGACACCGTCCCCCAGGGGAGATTGTACACCGATAAACTCATCTTT.

This clone occurred once. This rearrangement joins TRDV2 to TRDJ1; a possible D gene is TRDD3 (6 bases). The length of the CDR3 is 20 residues. V was clipped by 3 bases and J by 2 bases, with 30 bases between them. From germline, CDR1 is GEAIGNYY and CDR2 EKD. The DNA for the CDR3 is TGTGCCTGTGACGGCCTGGGGATCCAACAGACTAGCCTCCTTACCGATAAACTCATCTTT. It codes for CACDGLGIQQTSLLTDKLIF.

As concerns this clone: This sequence may be a read error, since a much larger clone differs from it by one base. The genes are TRDV2 and TRDJ3; TRDD3 aligns across 10 bases. Germline CDR1 GEAIGNYY, CDR2 EKD. V dropped 3 bases and J dropped 0; count of bases not matched to a gene: 10. This CDR3 has 20 residues. The DNA for the CDR3 is TGTGCCTGTGACCACACTGGGGGATCCTGGAGCTCCTGGGACACCCGACAGATGTTTTTC. It encodes CACDHTGGSWSSWDTRQMFF.